The rows below give T cell receptor beta chains drawn from one sample of a study of cytomegalovirus exposure and HLA in healthy donors. Generated by immunoSEQ multiplex PCR, the TCRdb table keeps only in-frame clones and is missing some. The table shows around 200,000 clones, with 80% to 90% occurring only once. Source material: PBMCs. These receptors were obtained from a woman under 40 in good health and CMV-seronegative. CDR3s leave out the opening cysteine and the closing phenylalanine or tryptophan.

V	J	CDR3
TRBV6-1	TRBJ2-5	ASSGFGGIQETQY
TRBV28	TRBJ1-5	ASSSTGRNQPQH
TRBV11-2	TRBJ2-7	ASSLESGSSYEQY
TRBV7-6	TRBJ2-7	ASSLNQGRVGEQY
TRBV7-3	TRBJ2-1	ASSRDGGGYNEQF
TRBV28	TRBJ1-2	ASSLPSDGGHGYT
TRBV5-1	TRBJ2-1	ASSLVASGRFWI
TRBV11-3	TRBJ2-3	ASSLGVTGDTQY
TRBV7-9	TRBJ2-5	ASSSRDSQETQY
TRBV6-1	-	ASSDNMREQY
TRBV20-1	TRBJ2-7	SARASYEQY
TRBV11-2	TRBJ2-7	ASSLGRGGEQY
TRBV4-1	TRBJ2-1	ASSQVTGLGGSEQF
TRBV6-1	TRBJ2-5	ASSERGLRGEETQY
TRBV28	TRBJ2-7	ASSFSWSYEQY
TRBV30	TRBJ2-7	AYTEAADYEQY
TRBV2	TRBJ1-4	ASNHRGEGEKLF
TRBV27	TRBJ1-5	ASSLSGRISNQPQH
TRBV5-1	TRBJ2-2	ASSPSGGETGELF
TRBV7-8	TRBJ1-4	ASSLARGGKLF
TRBV11-1	TRBJ1-3	ASSLPQRVAGNTIY
TRBV11-2	TRBJ2-6	ASSPNPGSGANVLT
TRBV2	TRBJ2-1	ASSPSGRGGRNEQF
TRBV29-1	TRBJ2-3	SVAVAGSTDTQY
TRBV7-2	TRBJ1-1	ASSFSVNTEAF
TRBV5-1	TRBJ2-1	ASRWSPNGEQF
TRBV7-8	TRBJ2-7	ASSLEGLAGPSSYEQY
TRBV28	TRBJ1-2	ASSFSQGQGGGYT
TRBV6-5	TRBJ1-2	ASSGDRDSYGYT
TRBV29-1	TRBJ2-2	SVTSESTGELF
TRBV4-2	TRBJ1-4	ASSQASQATNEKLF
TRBV7-2	TRBJ2-7	ASSPGSGSYEQY
TRBV27	TRBJ2-1	ASSYGGFHSYNEQF
TRBV18	TRBJ2-1	ASTFSNRAYNEQF
TRBV19	TRBJ2-2	ASSRGVGELF
TRBV18	TRBJ1-1	ASSSRGDTEAF
TRBV7-9	TRBJ2-1	ASSREAGLYNEQF
TRBV7-2	TRBJ2-7	ASSLVSGSSYEQY
TRBV29-1	TRBJ1-1	SVVFDYLRTEAF
TRBV19	TRBJ2-1	ASSIGLTSGSLRSNEQF
TRBV29-1	TRBJ2-6	SVEAGGPSGANVLT
TRBV6-6	TRBJ1-1	ASSYDRGNTEAF
TRBV19	TRBJ2-1	ASNPGLALTGEQF
TRBV5-5	TRBJ2-7	ASSGRGRLYEQY
TRBV5-1	TRBJ2-3	ASRLGLVLTDTQY
TRBV6-5	TRBJ2-1	ASRPTGSSYNEQF
TRBV29-1	TRBJ2-7	SVATSGSSYEQY
TRBV14	TRBJ1-4	AATRDIINEKLF
TRBV4-1	TRBJ2-7	ASSRTSGSSYEQY
TRBV6-1	TRBJ1-5	ASSPQGGNQPQH
TRBV14	TRBJ2-5	ASQASLDTGGGETQY